This TCR beta chain was found in a study of post-analysis software for immune sequencing data. Points on this clonotype: Its antigen is undetermined.

Tagging with unique molecular identifiers was a feature of the TCR beta cDNA libraries. TCRdb used MiXCR to reprocess the PCR reads, holding one entry per CDR3 protein. The sample shows about 820,000 distinct CDR3 sequences, 53% of them seen only once. The CDR3 is 14 amino acids. V was pared by 3 bases and J by 4 bases, with 12 bases between. Study-wide results and caveats: Compared with controls, patients had more of roughly five TRBV segments, including TRBV5-6, TRBV5-1 and TRBV20-1. When the samples were clustered directly with F measure, those that had been prepared in the same batch showed strong co-clustering.

The receptor was derived from a girl aged 10 to 17 with multiple sclerosis. This rearrangement joins TRBV12-3 or TRBV12-4 to TRBJ1-2, with a tentative D call TRBD1 (6 bases). The specimen sequenced was blood. CDR3 in amino acids: CASSFYDRSYGYTF. As DNA, the CDR3 is TGTGCCAGCAGTTTCTACGACAGGTCCTATGGCTACACCTTC.